This T cell receptor beta chain is drawn from a study of T-cell reconstitution after alpha-beta-depleted transplantation in children. Study-level results: The high TCRbeta diversity at day 60 in some patients came from surviving recipient T cells and thymic progenitors. After transplant, at about two months, alpha-beta T cells were reportedly derived from several hundred expanded graft clones. The main origin of T-cell counts and diversity one year after transplant was newly produced T cells.

This clonotype was detected a few times. Its antigen is not known. The TCRbeta library was prepared with unique molecular identifiers. In TCRdb, the PCR reads were re-called with MiXCR into one record per CDR3 protein. The table has hundreds of thousands of distinct CDR3 sequences, around 17% seen once. This TCR derives from a male patient under 18 who had a stem cell transplant for acute lymphoblastic leukemia, so the T cells may come from the graft donor. The source material was PBMCs, mostly from graft donor cells, sampled 360 days after TCRalphabeta/CD19-depleted stem cell transplant.

CDR3 amino acids: CSASLTPPEGQYF. CDR3 DNA sequence: TGCAGTGCTTCCTTAACCCCTCCCGAGGGCCAGTACTTC. J is TRBJ2-5 and V is TRBV20-1, with a tentative D call TRBD2 (5 bases). CDR3 length equals 13 residues. Germline loops: CDR1 DFQATT, CDR2 SNEGSKA (reference sequence). The V end lost 5 bases, the J end lost 10 bases, and 20 bases lay between the germline ends.